This is a list of T cell receptor beta chains from one sample in a study of chemoradiotherapy in HPV16-positive cancers. Some clones are missing from TCRdb's copy, which holds only in-frame ones; the method was immunoSEQ multiplex PCR. The data hold roughly 34,000 clones, with 86% observed a single time. Material: blood, obtained from a patient who underwent chemoradiotherapy. The receptor set was obtained from a human donor with HPV-associated anogenital cancer. Each CDR3 is given with its conserved first and last residue. A D gene is named only where the DNA matches it firmly. Clone size is shown for a subset of rows, as once, few, many or a class of expanded clone.

>once|TRBV5-4|TRBJ2-7|NA
CASSPAGYPYEQYF
TGTGCCAGCAGCCCGGCGGGGTACCCCTACGAGCAGTACTTC
>NA|TRBV5-5|TRBJ1-5|NA
CASSPRSDGNQPQHF
TGTGCCAGCAGCCCCCGTTCGGACGGCAATCAGCCCCAGCATTTT
>NA|TRBV5-1|TRBJ2-5|TRBD2
CASSPGLTNWGGYQETQYF
TGCGCCAGCAGCCCGGGGCTGACCAACTGGGGGGGGTACCAAGAGACCCAGTACTTC
>NA|TRBV27|TRBJ1-2|NA
CASRGLGAFGYTF
TGTGCCAGCAGGGGGTTGGGGGCTTTTGGCTACACCTTC
>once|TRBV6-6|TRBJ1-5|TRBD1
CASRSTGGNQPQHF
TGTGCCAGCAGGTCCACAGGGGGCAATCAGCCCCAGCATTTT
>once|TRBV11-2|TRBJ1-3|NA
CASSQGEPARNTIYF
TGTGCCAGCAGTCAAGGGGAGCCAGCCCGAAACACCATATATTTT
>NA|TRBV6-5|TRBJ1-1|NA
CASSPNRDPAFF
TGTGCCAGCAGTCCGAACAGAGACCCGGCTTTCTTT
>NA|TRBV6-8|TRBJ2-3|TRBD2
CASSYSGGGGSSTDTQYF
TGTGCCAGCAGTTACTCTGGTGGCGGGGGATCTAGCACAGATACGCAGTATTTT
>NA|TRBV18|TRBJ2-7|NA
CASSLTTGLPYEQYF
TGTGCCAGCTCACTCACGACAGGCCTCCCCTACGAGCAGTACTTC
>NA|TRBV28|TRBJ2-5|TRBD1
CASSLRSGGLAETQYF
TGTGCCAGCAGTTTAAGATCAGGGGGCTTGGCGGAGACCCAGTACTTC
>NA|TRBV6-6|TRBJ1-5|NA
CASTFESLDQPQHF
TGTGCCAGCACCTTCGAAAGTTTGGATCAGCCCCAGCATTTT
>NA|TRBV19|TRBJ1-5|NA
CASSSEAQAHQPQHF
TGTGCCAGTAGTAGTGAGGCGCAGGCCCATCAGCCCCAGCATTTT
>once|TRBV19|TRBJ1-5|NA
CASSSGALRQPQHF
TGTGCCAGTAGTAGTGGGGCTCTTAGGCAGCCCCAGCATTTT
>NA|TRBV27|TRBJ1-2|TRBD1
CASSTGAGGYTF
TGTGCCAGCAGTACAGGGGCTGGGGGCTACACCTTC
>NA|TRBV6-4|TRBJ1-2|NA
CASSRAGYGYTF
TGTGCCAGCAGCCGGGCCGGGTATGGCTACACCTTC
>NA|TRBV7-2|TRBJ2-7|NA
CASSFSRAAYEQYF
TGTGCCAGCAGCTTCAGCAGGGCTGCCTACGAGCAGTACTTC
>NA|TRBV2|TRBJ1-4|NA
CASSEVKGSIEKLFF
TGTGCCAGCAGTGAAGTAAAGGGGAGTATTGAAAAACTGTTTTTT
>NA|TRBV6-1|TRBJ2-1|NA
CASSEEGTGFYNEQFF
TGTGCCAGCAGTGAAGAAGGCACAGGGTTCTACAATGAGCAGTTCTTC
>NA|TRBV27|TRBJ1-6|TRBD1
CASSQTGAYSPLHF
TGTGCCAGCAGCCAGACAGGGGCCTATTCACCCCTCCACTTT
>NA|TRBV11-2|TRBJ2-3|NA
CASGSTPGLTFTDTQYF
TGTGCCAGCGGGTCCACCCCCGGGCTCACCTTCACAGATACGCAGTATTTT
>few|TRBV6-5|TRBJ2-2|TRBD1
CASKRGTGETGELFF
TGTGCCAGCAAGCGGGGGACAGGGGAAACCGGGGAGCTGTTTTTT
>NA|TRBV6-5|TRBJ1-6|NA
CASRTGSSYNSPLHF
TGTGCCAGCAGAACAGGGAGCTCCTATAATTCACCCCTCCACTTT
>NA|TRBV7-9|TRBJ2-1|NA
CASSLHNGAYNEQFF
TGTGCCAGCAGCTTACATAACGGGGCTTACAATGAGCAGTTCTTC
>NA|TRBV5-1|TRBJ2-5|NA
CASSLRGEPQETQYF
TGCGCCAGCAGCTTGAGGGGGGAGCCCCAAGAGACCCAGTACTTC
>once|TRBV2|TRBJ2-7|NA
CASSEGGSNEQYF
TGTGCCAGCAGTGAAGGGGGTAGTAACGAGCAGTACTTC
>NA|TRBV7-6|TRBJ2-3|TRBD2
CASSLPTSGGRGDTQYF
TGTGCCAGCAGCTTGCCAACTAGCGGGGGCCGGGGAGATACGCAGTATTTT
>NA|TRBV5-5|TRBJ1-1|NA
CASSFREYGTEAFF
TGTGCCAGCAGCTTTCGGGAGTACGGCACTGAAGCTTTCTTT
>NA|TRBV6-5|TRBJ2-5|TRBD1
CASSPGTGVQYF
TGTGCCAGCAGTCCCGGGACAGGGGTCCAGTACTTC
>NA|TRBV25-1|TRBJ2-3|TRBD2
CASSLLSGATDTQYF
TGTGCCAGCAGCCTGCTAAGCGGGGCCACAGATACGCAGTATTTT
>NA|TRBV27|TRBJ2-7|NA
CASSLTPQGMDYEQYF
TGTGCCAGCAGTTTAACCCCACAGGGCATGGATTACGAGCAGTACTTC
>NA|TRBV4-3|TRBJ1-2|TRBD1
CASSQDGLGTGYNYGYTF
TGCGCCAGCAGCCAAGACGGCCTCGGGACAGGCTATAACTATGGCTACACCTTC
>NA|TRBV7-2|TRBJ2-7|TRBD2
CASSSRAGDSYEQYF
TGTGCCAGCAGCTCACGCGCGGGGGACTCCTACGAGCAGTACTTC
>NA|TRBV18|TRBJ1-5|TRBD1
CASSPETGSQPQHF
TGTGCCAGCTCACCAGAGACAGGGTCTCAGCCCCAGCATTTT
>NA|TRBV18|TRBJ1-1|TRBD1
CASSWGTVPEAFF
TGTGCCAGCTCATGGGGGACAGTTCCTGAAGCTTTCTTT
>NA|TRBV11-2|TRBJ2-5|NA
CASSPGPASQYF
TGTGCCAGCAGCCCGGGTCCCGCCTCCCAGTACTTC
>NA|TRBV7-2|TRBJ1-1|NA
CASSSREMNTEAFF
TGTGCCAGCAGCTCCAGGGAGATGAACACTGAAGCTTTCTTT
>few|TRBV28|TRBJ1-2|NA
CASSSNGYTF
TGTGCCAGCAGTTCAAATGGCTACACCTTC